This TCR beta chain was sequenced in a study of OX40 agonist ivuxolimab in advanced cancers. Background on the study: Every 2 weeks, ivuxolimab was infused into the patients intravenously at between 0.01 and 10 mg/kg.

Assay used: immunoSEQ multiplex PCR; TCRdb lists only in-frame clones, some missing. Here the sample spans 40,000 or so clones, approximately 90% being singletons. Trimming cost V 1 base and J 5 bases, with 12 bases left between them. Germline CDR1 and CDR2: SEHNR and FQNEAQ (reference sequence). CDR3 length: 14 residues. The chain couples TRBV7-9 to TRBJ2-7; either TRBD1 or TRBD2 may fit D (5 bases each). This TCR was recovered from an adult with an advanced solid tumor such as melanoma, head and neck, liver or kidney cancer. This material consisted of CD4+ or CD8+ T cells sorted from blood, taken in a trial of the OX40 agonist ivuxolimab. The CDR3 loop reads CASSLGDVINEQYF. For the CDR3, the DNA is TGTGCCAGCAGCTTAGGGGACGTAATTAACGAGCAGTACTTC.